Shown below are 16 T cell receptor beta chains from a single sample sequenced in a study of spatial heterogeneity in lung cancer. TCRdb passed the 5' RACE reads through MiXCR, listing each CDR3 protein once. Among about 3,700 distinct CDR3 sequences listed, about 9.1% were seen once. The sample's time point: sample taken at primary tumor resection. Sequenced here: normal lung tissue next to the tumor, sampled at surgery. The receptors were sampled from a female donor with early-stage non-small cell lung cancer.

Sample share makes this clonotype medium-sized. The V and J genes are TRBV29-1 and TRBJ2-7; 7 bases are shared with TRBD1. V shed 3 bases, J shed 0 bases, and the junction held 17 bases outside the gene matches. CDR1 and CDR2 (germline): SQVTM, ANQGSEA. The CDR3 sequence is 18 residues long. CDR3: CSVDTLLGQPILSYEQYF. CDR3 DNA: TGCAGCGTTGACACCCTCCTGGGACAGCCAATCCTCTCCTACGAGCAGTACTTC.

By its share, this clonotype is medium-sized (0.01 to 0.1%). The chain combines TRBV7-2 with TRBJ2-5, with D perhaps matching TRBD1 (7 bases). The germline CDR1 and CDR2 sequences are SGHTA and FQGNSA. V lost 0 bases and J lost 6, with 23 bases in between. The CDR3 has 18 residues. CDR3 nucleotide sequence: TGTGCCAGCAGCTTAGCCTTCGGGCAGGGGGGACGAGGGAAGACCCAGTACTTC. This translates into CASSLAFGQGGRGKTQYF. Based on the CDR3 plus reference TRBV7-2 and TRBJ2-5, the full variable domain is GAGVSQSPSNKVTEKGKDVELRCDPISGHTALYWYRQSLGQGLEFLIYFQGNSAPDKSGLPSDRFSAERTGGSVSTLTIQRTQQEDSAVYLCASSLAFGQGGRGKTQYFGPGTRLLVL.

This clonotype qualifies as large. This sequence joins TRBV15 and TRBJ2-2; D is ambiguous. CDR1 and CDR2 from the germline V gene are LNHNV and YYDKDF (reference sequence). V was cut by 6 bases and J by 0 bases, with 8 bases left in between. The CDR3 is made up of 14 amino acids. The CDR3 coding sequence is TGTGCCACCAGACGAGACTCGAACACCGGGGAGCTGTTTTTT. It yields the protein CATRRDSNTGELFF.

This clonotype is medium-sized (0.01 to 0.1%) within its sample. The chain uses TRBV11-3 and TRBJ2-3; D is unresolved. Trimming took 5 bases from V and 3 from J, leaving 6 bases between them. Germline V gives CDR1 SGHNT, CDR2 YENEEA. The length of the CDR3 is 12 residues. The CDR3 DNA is TGTGCCAGCAGCAAAGGAACAGATACGCAGTATTTT. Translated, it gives CASSKGTDTQYF.

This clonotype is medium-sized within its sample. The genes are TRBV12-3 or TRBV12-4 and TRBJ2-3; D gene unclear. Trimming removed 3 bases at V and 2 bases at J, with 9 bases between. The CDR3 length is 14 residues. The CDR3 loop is CASSFGVVTDTQYF. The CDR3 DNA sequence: TGTGCCAGCAGTTTTGGGGTGGTCACAGATACGCAGTATTTT.

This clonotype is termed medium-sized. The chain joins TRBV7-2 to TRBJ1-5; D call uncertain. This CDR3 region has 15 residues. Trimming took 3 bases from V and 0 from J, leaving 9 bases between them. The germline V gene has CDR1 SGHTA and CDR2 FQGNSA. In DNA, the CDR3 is TGTGCCAGCAGCTTTAAATATAATAGCAATCAGCCCCAGCATTTT. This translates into CASSFKYNSNQPQHF.

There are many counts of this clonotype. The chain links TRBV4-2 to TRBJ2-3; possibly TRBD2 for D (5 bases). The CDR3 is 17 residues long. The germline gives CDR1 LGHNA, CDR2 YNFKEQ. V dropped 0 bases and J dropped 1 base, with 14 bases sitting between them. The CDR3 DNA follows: TGTGCCAGCAGCCAAGATGGCGGCGGTAGCGGCACAGATACGCAGTATTTT. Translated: CASSQDGGGSGTDTQYF.

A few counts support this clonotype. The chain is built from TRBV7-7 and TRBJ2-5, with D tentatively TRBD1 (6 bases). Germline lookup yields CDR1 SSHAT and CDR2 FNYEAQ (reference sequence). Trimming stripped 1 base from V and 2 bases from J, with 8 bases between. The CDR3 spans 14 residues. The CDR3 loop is CASSLGGQQETQYF. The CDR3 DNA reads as TGTGCCAGCAGCTTAGGAGGACAGCAAGAGACCCAGTACTTC.

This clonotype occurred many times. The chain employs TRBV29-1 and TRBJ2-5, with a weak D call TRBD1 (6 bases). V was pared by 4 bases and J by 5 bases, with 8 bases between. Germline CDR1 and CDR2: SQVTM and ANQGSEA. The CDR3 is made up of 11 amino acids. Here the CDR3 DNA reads TGCAGCGTTGTTAGGGGGGAGACCCAGTACTTC. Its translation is CSVVRGETQYF.

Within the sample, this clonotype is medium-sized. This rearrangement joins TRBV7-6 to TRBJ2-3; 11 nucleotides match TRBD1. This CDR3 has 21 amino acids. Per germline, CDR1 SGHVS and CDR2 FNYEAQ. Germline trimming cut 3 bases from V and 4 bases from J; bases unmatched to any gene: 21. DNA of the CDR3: TGTGCCAGCAGCTTCCCCGAGACCTCTATTATGGGACAGGGGGACCCAGATACGCAGTATTTT. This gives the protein CASSFPETSIMGQGDPDTQYF.

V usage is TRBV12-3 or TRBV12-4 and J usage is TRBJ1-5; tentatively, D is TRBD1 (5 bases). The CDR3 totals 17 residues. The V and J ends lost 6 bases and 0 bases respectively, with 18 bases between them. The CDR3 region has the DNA TGTGCCAGCAGGGCCGGGACGGCCTCCTATAGCAATCAGCCCCAGCATTTT. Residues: CASRAGTASYSNQPQHF.

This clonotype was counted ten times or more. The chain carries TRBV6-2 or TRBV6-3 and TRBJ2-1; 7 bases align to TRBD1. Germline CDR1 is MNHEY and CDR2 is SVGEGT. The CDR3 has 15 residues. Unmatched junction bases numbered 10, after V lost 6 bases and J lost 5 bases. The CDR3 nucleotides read TGTGCCAGCAGCCCGACCGGGACAGCTAACAATGAGCAGTTCTTC. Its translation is CASSPTGTANNEQFF.

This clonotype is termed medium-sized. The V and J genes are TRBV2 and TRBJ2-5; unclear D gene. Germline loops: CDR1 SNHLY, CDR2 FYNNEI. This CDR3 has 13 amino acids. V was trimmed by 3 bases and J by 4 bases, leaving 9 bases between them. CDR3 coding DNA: TGTGCCAGCAGTGACGGTTTTCGAGAGACCCAGTACTTC. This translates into CASSDGFRETQYF.

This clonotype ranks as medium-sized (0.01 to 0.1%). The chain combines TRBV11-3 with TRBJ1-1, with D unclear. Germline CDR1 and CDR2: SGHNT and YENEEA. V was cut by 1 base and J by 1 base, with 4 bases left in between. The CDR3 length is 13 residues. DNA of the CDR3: TGTGCCAGCAGCTTAGCGAGGAACACTGAAGCTTTCTTT. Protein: CASSLARNTEAFF.

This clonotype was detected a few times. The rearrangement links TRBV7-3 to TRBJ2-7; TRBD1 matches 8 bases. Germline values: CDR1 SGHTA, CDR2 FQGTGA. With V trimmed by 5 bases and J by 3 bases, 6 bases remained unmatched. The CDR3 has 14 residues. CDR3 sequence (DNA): TGTGCCAGCAGCGTAGACAGGGGAAACTACGAGCAGTACTTC. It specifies CASSVDRGNYEQYF.

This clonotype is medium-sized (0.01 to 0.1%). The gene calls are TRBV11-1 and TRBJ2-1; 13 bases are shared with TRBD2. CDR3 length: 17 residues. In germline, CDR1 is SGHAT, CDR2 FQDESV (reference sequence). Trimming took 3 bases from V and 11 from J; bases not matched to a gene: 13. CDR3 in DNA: TGTGCCAGCAGCTTTAACCGACTAGCGGGGGGTCTGACCCAGCAGTTCTTC. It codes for CASSFNRLAGGLTQQFF.